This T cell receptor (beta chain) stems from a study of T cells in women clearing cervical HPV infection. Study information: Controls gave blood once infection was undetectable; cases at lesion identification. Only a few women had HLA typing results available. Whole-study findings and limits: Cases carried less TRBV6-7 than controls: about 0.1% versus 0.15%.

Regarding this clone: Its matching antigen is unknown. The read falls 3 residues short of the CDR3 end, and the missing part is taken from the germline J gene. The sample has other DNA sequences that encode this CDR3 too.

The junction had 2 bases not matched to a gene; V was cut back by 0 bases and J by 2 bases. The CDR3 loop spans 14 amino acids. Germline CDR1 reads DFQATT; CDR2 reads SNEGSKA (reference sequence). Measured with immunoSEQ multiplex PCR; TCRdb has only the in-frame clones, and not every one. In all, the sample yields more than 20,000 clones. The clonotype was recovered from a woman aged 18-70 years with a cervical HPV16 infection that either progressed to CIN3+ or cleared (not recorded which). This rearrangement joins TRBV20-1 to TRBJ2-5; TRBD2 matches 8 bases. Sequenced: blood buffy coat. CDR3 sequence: CSAREGTSQETQYF. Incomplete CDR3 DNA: TGCAGTGCTAGAGAAGGGACTAGTCAAGAGACC.